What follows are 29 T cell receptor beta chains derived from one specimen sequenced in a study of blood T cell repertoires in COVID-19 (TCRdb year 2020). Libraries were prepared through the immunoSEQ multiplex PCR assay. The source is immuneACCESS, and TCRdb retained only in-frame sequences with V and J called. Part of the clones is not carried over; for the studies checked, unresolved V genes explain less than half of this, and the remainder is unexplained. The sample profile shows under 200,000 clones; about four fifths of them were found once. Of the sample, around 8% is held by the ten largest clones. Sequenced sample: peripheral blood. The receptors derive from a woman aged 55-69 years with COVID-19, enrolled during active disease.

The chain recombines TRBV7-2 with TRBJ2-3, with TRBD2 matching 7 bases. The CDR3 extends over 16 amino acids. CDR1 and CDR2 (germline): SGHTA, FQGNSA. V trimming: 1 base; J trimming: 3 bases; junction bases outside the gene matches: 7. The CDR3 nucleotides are TGTGCCAGCAGCTTAGACCCAGCGGGGATAACAGATACGCAGTATTTT. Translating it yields CASSLDPAGITDTQYF.

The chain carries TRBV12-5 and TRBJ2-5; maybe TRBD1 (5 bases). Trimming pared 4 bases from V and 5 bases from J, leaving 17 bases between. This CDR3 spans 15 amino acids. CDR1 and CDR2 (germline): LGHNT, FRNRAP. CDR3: CASGWGLGRVETQYF. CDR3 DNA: TGTGCTAGTGGTTGGGGATTGGGCAGGGTTGAGACCCAGTACTTC. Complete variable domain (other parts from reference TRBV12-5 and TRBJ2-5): DARVTQTPRHKVTEMGQEVTMRCQPILGHNTVFWYRQTMMQGLELLAYFRNRAPLDDSGMPKDRFSAEMPDATLATLKIQPSEPRDSAVYFCASGWGLGRVETQYFGPGTRLLVL.

The chain's CDR3 is CASSLLAGPNEQFF. Here the CDR3 DNA reads TGTGCCAGCAGCTTACTAGCGGGGCCCAATGAGCAGTTCTTC. V and J are TRBV7-3 and TRBJ2-1; 9 bases line up with TRBD2. The CDR3 runs to 14 residues. The germline V gene has CDR1 SGHTA and CDR2 FQGTGA. Trimming cost V 2 bases and J 6 bases; bases outside gene matches: 2.

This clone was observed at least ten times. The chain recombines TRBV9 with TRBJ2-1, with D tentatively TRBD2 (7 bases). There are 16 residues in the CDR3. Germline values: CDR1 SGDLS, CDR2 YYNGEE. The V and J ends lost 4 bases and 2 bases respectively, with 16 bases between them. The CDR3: CASSPDSGGPYNEQFF. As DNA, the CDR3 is TGTGCCAGCAGCCCCGACTCCGGGGGGCCCTACAATGAGCAGTTCTTC.

CDR3: CASSLLAGVGTDTQYF. CDR3 sequence (DNA): TGTGCCAGCAGCTTGTTAGCGGGAGTGGGCACAGATACGCAGTATTTT. The chain has TRBV7-3 and TRBJ2-3; 9 bases line up with TRBD2. V lost 3 bases to trimming and J lost 1 base; unmatched junction nucleotides: 5. Germline V CDR1 and CDR2: SGHTA, FQGTGA. The length of the CDR3 is 16 residues.

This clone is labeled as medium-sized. CDR3 bases: TGTGCCAGCTCAAGCACAGACAGGACTGAAGCTTTCTTT. It translates to CASSSTDRTEAFF. The rearrangement links TRBV18 to TRBJ1-1; D may be TRBD1 (6 bases). Per the germline V gene, CDR1 is KGHSH and CDR2 is LQKENI. The CDR3 is 13 residues long. V was shortened by 5 bases and J by 5 bases, with 12 bases between the two germline ends. The variable domain in full, completed from reference TRBV18 and TRBJ1-1, reads NAGVMQNPRHLVRRRGQEARLRCSPMKGHSHVYWYRQLPEEGLKFMVYLQKENIIDESGMPKERFSAEFPKEGPSILRIQQVVRGDSAAYFCASSSTDRTEAFFGQGTRLTVV.

For the CDR3, the DNA is TGTGCCAGCAGCTTAGCGCTTGCGGAAAACTATGGCTACACCTTC. Translating it yields CASSLALAENYGYTF. This chain connects TRBV7-9 to TRBJ1-2; no firm D call. Trimming removed 0 bases from V and 2 bases from J, with 10 bases in between. The length of the CDR3 is 15 residues. CDR1 and CDR2 from the germline V gene are SEHNR and FQNEAQ (reference sequence).

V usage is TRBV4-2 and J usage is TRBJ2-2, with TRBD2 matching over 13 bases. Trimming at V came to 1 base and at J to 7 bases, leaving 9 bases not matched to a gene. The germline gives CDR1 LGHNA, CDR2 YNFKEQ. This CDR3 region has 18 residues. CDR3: CASSQALGLAGKDGELFF. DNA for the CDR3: TGTGCCAGCAGCCAAGCTTTGGGACTAGCGGGAAAGGACGGGGAGCTGTTTTTT.

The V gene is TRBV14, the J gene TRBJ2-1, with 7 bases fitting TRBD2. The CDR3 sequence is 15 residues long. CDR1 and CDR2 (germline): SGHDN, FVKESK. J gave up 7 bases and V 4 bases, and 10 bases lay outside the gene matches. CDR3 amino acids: CASSRGRESVNEQFF. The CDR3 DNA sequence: TGTGCCAGCAGCCGTGGGAGGGAGTCGGTGAATGAGCAGTTCTTC.

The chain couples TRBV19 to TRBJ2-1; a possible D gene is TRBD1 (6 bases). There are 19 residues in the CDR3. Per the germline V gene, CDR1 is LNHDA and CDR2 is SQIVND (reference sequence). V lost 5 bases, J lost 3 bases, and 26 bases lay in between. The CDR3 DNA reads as TGTGCCAGTAGTGCCCGACAAGTTGGAACAGGGAACCTCTACAATGAGCAGTTCTTC. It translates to CASSARQVGTGNLYNEQFF.

The CDR3 DNA reads as TGTGCCAGCAGCCAAGGCTGGGCGGGTCGAGCGAATGAGCAGTTCTTC. Translation: CASSQGWAGRANEQFF. The chain links TRBV3-1 (or the pseudogene TRBV3-2) to TRBJ2-1; a possible D gene is TRBD2 (5 bases). V was cut by 1 base and J by 7 bases, with 17 bases left in between. There are 16 residues in the CDR3. Germline V lookup: CDR1 LGHDT, CDR2 YNNKEL (reference sequence).

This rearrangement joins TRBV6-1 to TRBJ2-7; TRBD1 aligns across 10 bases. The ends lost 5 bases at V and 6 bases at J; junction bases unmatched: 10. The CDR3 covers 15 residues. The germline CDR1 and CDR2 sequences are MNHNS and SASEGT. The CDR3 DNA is TGTGCCAGCAGTTTCTTTCCCGGGACAGGGGTCGAGCAGTACTTC. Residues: CASSFFPGTGVEQYF.

In DNA form, the CDR3 reads TGTGCCAGCAGTGATCACAGGGGCCGTCCTTATAATTCACCCCTCCACTTT. Its translation: CASSDHRGRPYNSPLHF. The chain joins TRBV2 to TRBJ1-6; TRBD1 aligns across 7 bases. CDR1 is SNHLY and CDR2 is FYNNEI in the germline V gene. CDR3 size: 17 residues. V lost 3 bases, J lost 4 bases, and 9 bases stayed unmatched.

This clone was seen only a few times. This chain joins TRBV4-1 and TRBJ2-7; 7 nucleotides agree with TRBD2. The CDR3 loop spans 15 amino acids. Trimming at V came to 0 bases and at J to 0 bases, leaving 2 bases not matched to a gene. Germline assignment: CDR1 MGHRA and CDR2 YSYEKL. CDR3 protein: CASSQEASGSYEQYF. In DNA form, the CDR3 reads TGCGCCAGCAGCCAAGAGGCTAGCGGCTCCTACGAGCAGTACTTC.

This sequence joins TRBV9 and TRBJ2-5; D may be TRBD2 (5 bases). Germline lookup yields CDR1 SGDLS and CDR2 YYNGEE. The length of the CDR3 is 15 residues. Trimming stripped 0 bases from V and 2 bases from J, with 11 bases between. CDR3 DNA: TGTGCCAGCAGCGTAGACGAGGGCACACAAGAGACCCAGTACTTC. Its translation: CASSVDEGTQETQYF.

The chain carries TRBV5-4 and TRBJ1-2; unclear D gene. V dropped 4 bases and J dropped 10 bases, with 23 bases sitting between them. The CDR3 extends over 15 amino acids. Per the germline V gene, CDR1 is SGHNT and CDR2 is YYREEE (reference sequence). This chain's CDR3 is CASSPSSLSGRVYTF. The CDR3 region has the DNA TGTGCCAGCAGCCCGTCAAGCCTCAGCGGGCGGGTCTACACCTTC. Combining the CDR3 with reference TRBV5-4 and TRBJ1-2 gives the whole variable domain ETGVTQSPTHLIKTRGQQVTLRCSSQSGHNTVSWYQQALGQGPQFIFQYYREEENGRGNFPPRFSGLQFPNYSSELNVNALELDDSALYLCASSPSSLSGRVYTFGSGTRLTVV.

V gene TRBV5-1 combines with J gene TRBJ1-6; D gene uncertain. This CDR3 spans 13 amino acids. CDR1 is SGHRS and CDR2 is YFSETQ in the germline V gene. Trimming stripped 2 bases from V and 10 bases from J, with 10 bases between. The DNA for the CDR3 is TGCGCCAGCAGCTTTGGAGACGGATCACCCCTCCACTTT. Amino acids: CASSFGDGSPLHF.

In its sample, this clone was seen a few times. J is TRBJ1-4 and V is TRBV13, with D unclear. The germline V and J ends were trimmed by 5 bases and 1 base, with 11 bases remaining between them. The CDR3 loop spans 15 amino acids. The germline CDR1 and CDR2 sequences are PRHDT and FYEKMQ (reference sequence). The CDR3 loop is CASSIRRGTNEKLFF. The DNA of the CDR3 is TGTGCCAGCAGCATCAGGCGGGGAACTAATGAAAAACTGTTTTTT.

CDR3 coding DNA: TGTGCCAGCAGTTTAGGGAGGGGGGTAGGCACAGATACGCAGTATTTT. Translated, it gives CASSLGRGVGTDTQYF. The chain combines TRBV28 with TRBJ2-3; tentatively, D is TRBD2 (7 bases). V lost 2 bases to trimming and J lost 1 base, with 13 bases between them. CDR1 is MDHEN and CDR2 is SYDVKM in the germline V gene. The CDR3 runs 16 residues.

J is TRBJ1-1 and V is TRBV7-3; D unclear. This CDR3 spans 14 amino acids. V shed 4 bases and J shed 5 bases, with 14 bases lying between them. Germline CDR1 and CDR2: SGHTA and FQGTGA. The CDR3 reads CASSSLGSQTEAFF. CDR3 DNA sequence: TGTGCCAGCAGCTCACTGGGCAGCCAGACTGAAGCTTTCTTT.

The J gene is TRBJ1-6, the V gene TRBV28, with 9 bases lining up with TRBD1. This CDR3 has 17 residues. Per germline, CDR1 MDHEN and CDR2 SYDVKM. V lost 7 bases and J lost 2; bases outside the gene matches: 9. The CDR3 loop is CASTPLQGATYNSPLHF. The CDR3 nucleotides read TGTGCCAGCACCCCTCTACAGGGGGCTACCTATAATTCACCCCTCCACTTT. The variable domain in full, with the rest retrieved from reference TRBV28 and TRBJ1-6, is DVKVTQSSRYLVKRTGEKVFLECVQDMDHENMFWYRQDPGLGLRLIYFSYDVKMKEKGDIPEGYSVSREKKERFSLILESASTNQTSMYLCASTPLQGATYNSPLHFGNGTRLTVT.

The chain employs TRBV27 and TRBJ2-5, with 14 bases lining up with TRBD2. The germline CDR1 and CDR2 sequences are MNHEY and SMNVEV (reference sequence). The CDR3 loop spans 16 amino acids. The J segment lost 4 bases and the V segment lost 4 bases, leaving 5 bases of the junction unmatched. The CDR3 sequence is CASSSRLAGGRETQYF. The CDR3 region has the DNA TGTGCCAGCAGTTCGAGACTAGCGGGGGGGCGAGAGACCCAGTACTTC.

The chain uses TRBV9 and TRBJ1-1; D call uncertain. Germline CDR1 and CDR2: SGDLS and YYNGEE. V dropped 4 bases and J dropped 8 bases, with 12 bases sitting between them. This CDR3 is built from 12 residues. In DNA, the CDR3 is TGTGCCAGCAGCTCCCCGGGTATCGAAGCTTTCTTT. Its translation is CASSSPGIEAFF.

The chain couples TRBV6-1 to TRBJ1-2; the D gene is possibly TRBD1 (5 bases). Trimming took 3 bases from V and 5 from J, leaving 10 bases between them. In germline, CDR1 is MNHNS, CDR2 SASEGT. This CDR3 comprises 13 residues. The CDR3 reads CASSDQGGYGYTF. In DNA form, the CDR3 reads TGTGCCAGCAGTGACCAGGGAGGGTATGGCTACACCTTC.

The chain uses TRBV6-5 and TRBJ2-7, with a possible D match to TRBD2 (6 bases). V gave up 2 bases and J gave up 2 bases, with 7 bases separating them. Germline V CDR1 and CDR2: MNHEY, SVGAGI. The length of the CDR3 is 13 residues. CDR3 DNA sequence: TGTGCCAGCAGTTACGCGGGAACCTACGAGCAGTACTTC. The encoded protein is CASSYAGTYEQYF.

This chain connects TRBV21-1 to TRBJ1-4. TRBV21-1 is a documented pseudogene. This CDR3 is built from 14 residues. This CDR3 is CARLGWTYGEKLFF. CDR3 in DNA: TGTGCCAGATTGGGCTGGACTTACGGGGAAAAACTGTTTTTT.

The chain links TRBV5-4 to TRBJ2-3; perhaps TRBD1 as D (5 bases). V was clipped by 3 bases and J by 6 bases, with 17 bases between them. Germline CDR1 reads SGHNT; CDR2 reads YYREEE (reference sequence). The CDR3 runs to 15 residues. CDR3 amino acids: CASSSFGHHFDTQYF. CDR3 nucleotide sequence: TGTGCCAGCAGCTCTTTTGGACATCATTTCGATACGCAGTATTTT.

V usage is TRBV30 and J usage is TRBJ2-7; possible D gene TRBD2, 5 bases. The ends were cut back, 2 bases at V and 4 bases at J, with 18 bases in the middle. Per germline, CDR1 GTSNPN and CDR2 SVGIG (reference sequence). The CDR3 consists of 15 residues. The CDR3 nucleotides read TGTGCCTGGAGTTTAGCGTCAGGATACCGATACGAGCAGTACTTC. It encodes CAWSLASGYRYEQYF.

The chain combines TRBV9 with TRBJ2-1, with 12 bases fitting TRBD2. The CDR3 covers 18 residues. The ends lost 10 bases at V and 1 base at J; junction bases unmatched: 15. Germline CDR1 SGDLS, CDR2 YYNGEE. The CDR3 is CADARVCLAGGSYNEQFF. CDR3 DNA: TGTGCCGATGCGAGGGTTTGTCTAGCGGGAGGGTCCTACAATGAGCAGTTCTTC.